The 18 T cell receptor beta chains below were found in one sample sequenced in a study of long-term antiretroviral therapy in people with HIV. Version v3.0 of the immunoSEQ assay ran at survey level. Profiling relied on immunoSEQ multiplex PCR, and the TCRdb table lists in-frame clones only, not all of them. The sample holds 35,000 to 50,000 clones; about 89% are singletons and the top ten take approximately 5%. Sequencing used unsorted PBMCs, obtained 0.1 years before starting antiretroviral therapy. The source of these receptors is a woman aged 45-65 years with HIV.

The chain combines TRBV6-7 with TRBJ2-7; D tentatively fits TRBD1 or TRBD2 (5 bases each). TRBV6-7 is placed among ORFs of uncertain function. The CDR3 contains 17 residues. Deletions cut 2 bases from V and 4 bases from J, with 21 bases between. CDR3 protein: CASSYTKGDGSLYEQYF. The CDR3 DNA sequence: TGTGCCAGCAGTTACACCAAAGGGGACGGATCCCTTTACGAGCAGTACTTC.

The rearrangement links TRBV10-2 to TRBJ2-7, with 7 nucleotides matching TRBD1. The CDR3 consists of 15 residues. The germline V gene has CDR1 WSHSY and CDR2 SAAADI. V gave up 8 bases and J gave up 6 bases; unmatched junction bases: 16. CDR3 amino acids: CASLSRGTALGEQYF. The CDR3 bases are TGCGCCAGCCTTAGTCGTGGGACAGCCCTCGGCGAGCAGTACTTC.

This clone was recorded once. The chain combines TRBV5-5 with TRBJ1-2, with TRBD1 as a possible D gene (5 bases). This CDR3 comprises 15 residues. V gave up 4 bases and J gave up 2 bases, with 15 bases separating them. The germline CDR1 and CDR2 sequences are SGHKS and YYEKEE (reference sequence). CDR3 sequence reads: CASSLGAGINYGYTF. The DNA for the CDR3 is TGTGCCAGCAGCCTCGGGGCAGGGATCAACTATGGCTACACCTTC.

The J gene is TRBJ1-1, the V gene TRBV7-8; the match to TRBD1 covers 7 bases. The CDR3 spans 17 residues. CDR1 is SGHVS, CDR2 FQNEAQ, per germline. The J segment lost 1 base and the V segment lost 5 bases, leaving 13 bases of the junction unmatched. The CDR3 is CASSPGTDYEGNTEAFF. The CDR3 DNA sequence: TGTGCCAGCAGCCCAGGGACAGATTATGAGGGGAACACTGAAGCTTTCTTT.

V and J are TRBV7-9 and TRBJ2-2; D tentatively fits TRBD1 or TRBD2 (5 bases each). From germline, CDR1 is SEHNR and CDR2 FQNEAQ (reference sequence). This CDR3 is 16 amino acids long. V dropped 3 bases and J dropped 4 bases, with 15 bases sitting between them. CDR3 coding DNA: TGTGCCAGCAGCTTGGCCGGGACCTTGGCCACCGGGGAGCTGTTTTTT. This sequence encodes CASSLAGTLATGELFF.

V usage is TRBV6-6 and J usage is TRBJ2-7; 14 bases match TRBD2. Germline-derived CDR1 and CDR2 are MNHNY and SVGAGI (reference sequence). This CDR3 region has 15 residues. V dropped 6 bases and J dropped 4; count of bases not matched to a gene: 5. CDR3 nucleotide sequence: TGTGCCAGCAGGGAAAGGACTAGCGGGGGGTACGAGCAGTACTTC. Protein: CASRERTSGGYEQYF.

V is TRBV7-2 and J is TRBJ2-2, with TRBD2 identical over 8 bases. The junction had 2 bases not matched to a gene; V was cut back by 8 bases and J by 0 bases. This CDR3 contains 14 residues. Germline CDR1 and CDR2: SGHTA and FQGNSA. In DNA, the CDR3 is TGTGCCAGCTTAGCGGGGTCGAACACCGGGGAGCTGTTTTTT. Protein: CASLAGSNTGELFF.

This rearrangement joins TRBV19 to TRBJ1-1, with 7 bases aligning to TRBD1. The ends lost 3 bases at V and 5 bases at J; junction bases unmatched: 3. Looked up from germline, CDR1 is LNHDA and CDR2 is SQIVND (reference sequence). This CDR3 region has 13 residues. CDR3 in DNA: TGTGCCAGTAGTATGACAGGGCAGACTGAAGCTTTCTTT. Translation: CASSMTGQTEAFF.

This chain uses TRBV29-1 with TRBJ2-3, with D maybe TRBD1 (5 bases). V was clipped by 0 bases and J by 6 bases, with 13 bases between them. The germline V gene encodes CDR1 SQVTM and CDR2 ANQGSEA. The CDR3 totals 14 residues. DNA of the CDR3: TGCAGCGTTGAAGAGTCAGGGCCACCGGATACGCAGTATTTT. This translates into CSVEESGPPDTQYF.

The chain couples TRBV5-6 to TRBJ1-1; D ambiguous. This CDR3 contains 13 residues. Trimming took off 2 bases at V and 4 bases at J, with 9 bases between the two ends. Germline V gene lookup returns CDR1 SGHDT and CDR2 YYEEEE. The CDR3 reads CASSLERVTEAFF. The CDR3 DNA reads TGTGCCAGCAGCTTAGAAAGGGTCACTGAAGCTTTCTTT.

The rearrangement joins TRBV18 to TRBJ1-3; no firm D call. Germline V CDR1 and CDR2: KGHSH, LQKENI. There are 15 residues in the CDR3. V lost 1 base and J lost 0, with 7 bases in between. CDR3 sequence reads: CASSPRVSSGNTIYF. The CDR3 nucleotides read TGTGCCAGCTCACCACGAGTTAGCTCTGGAAACACCATATATTTT.

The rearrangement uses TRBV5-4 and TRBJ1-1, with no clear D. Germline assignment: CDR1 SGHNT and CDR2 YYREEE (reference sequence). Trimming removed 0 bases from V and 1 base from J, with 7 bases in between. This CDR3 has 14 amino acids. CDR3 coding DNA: TGTGCCAGCAGCTTGGCGGCAGAGAACACTGAAGCTTTCTTT. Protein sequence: CASSLAAENTEAFF.

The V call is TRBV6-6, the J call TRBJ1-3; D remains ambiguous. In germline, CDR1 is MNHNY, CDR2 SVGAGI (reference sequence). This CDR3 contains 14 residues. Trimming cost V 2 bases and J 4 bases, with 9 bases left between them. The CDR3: CASSYGVSGNTIYF. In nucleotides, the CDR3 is TGTGCCAGCAGTTACGGGGTTTCAGGAAACACCATATATTTT.

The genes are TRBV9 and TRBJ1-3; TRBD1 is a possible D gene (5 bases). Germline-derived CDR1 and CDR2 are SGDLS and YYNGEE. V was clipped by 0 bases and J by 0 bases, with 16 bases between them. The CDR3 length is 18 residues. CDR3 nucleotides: TGTGCCAGCAGCGTAGGGGGGGAAAGGGCCTACTCTGGAAACACCATATATTTT. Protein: CASSVGGERAYSGNTIYF.

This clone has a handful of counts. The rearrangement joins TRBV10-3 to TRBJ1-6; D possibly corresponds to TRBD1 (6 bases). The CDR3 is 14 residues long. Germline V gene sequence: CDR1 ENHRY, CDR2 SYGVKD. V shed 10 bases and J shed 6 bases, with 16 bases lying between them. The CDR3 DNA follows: TGTGCCAGTGCACAGGGCTCGGGTAATTCACCCCTCCACTTT. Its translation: CASAQGSGNSPLHF.

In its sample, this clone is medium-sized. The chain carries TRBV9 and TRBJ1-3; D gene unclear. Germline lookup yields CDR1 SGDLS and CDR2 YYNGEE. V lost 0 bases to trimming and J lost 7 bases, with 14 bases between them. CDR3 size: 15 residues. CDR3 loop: CASSVGGVSVNTIYF. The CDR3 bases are TGTGCCAGCAGCGTAGGGGGAGTGTCTGTCAACACCATATATTTT.

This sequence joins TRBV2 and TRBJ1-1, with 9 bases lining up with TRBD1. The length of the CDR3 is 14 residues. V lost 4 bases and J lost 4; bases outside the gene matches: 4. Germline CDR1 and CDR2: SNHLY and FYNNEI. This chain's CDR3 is CASSVGTGPTEAFF. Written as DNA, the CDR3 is TGTGCCAGCAGTGTGGGGACAGGGCCCACTGAAGCTTTCTTT. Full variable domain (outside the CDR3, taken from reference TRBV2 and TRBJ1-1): EPEVTQTPSHQVTQMGQEVILRCVPISNHLYFYWYRQILGQKVEFLVSFYNNEISEKSEIFDDQFSVERPDGSNFTLKIRSTKLEDSAMYFCASSVGTGPTEAFFGQGTRLTVV.

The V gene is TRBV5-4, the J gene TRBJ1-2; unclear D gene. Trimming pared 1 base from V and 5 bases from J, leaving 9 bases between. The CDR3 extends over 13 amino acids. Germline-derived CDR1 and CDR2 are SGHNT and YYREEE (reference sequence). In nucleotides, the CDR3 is TGTGCCAGCAGCTTGACTGGATCGTATGGCTACACCTTC. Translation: CASSLTGSYGYTF.